These 22 T cell receptor beta chains were all obtained from the same sample, sequenced in a study of T cell responses to AZD1222 COVID-19 vaccine listed by TCRdb under 2021. Libraries came from the immunoSEQ multiplex PCR assay. What TCRdb holds here is the immuneACCESS table cut down to in-frame rearrangements. Part of the clones is not present; checked against another copy, under half of the missing clones reflect an unresolved V gene, and the others are unexplained. In this sample the table shows more than 120,000 clones, approximately 94% of which occur a single time. The top ten hold around 5.4% of the sample. The intended sense of this specimen's time point label: baseline before first vaccination. The sample consisted of peripheral blood, taken on day 0 of AZD1222 vaccination. The source is an adult in good health.

This chain uses TRBV5-1 with TRBJ2-7; D is tentatively TRBD1 or TRBD2 (6 bases each). V lost 0 bases, J lost 5 bases, and 18 bases lay in between. The CDR3 has 16 residues. Germline V CDR1 and CDR2: SGHRS, YFSETQ. The CDR3 nucleotides read TGCGCCAGCAGCTTGGGGCGGGACACTTTATCCCACGAGCAGTACTTC. As protein: CASSLGRDTLSHEQYF.

The J gene is TRBJ1-1, the V gene TRBV5-5, with a possible D match to TRBD1 (5 bases). The CDR3 length is 13 residues. Germline CDR1 reads SGHKS; CDR2 reads YYEKEE (reference sequence). The ends were cut back, 5 bases at V and 4 bases at J, with 12 bases in the middle. This CDR3 is CASREQVSTEAFF. CDR3 DNA sequence: TGTGCCAGCAGAGAACAGGTAAGCACTGAAGCTTTCTTT.

The chain's CDR3 is CASSQAVGSDEKLFF. The CDR3 nucleotides read TGTGCCAGCAGCCAAGCGGTGGGTAGTGATGAAAAACTGTTTTTT. V is TRBV4-2 and J is TRBJ1-4; no clear D. Germline assignment: CDR1 LGHNA and CDR2 YNFKEQ. The length of the CDR3 is 15 residues. The V end lost 1 base, the J end lost 6 bases, and 12 bases lay between the germline ends.

The rearrangement uses TRBV5-1 and TRBJ2-1; D is possibly TRBD1 or TRBD2 (6 bases each). Trimming shortened V by 2 bases and J by 10 bases, and 13 bases separated the two germline ends. Looked up from germline, CDR1 is SGHRS and CDR2 is YFSETQ. This CDR3 is built from 13 residues. CDR3 sequence reads: CASSLTLGGEQFF. DNA of the CDR3: TGCGCCAGCAGCTTAACCTTAGGGGGGGAGCAGTTCTTC.

The chain carries TRBV18 and TRBJ2-7; D call uncertain. Deletions cut 1 base from V and 4 bases from J, with 2 bases between. CDR3 length: 11 amino acids. CDR1 is KGHSH and CDR2 is LQKENI in the germline V gene. Here the CDR3 reads CASSPLYEQYF. The CDR3 nucleotides read TGTGCCAGCTCACCACTGTACGAGCAGTACTTC.

The chain uses TRBV12-5 and TRBJ2-5, with D perhaps matching TRBD1 (5 bases). Deletions cut 3 bases from V and 0 bases from J, with 11 bases between. The germline V gene has CDR1 LGHNT and CDR2 FRNRAP. This CDR3 spans 15 amino acids. Written as DNA, the CDR3 is TGTGCTAGTGGTTTAGGGGTCATGAACCAAGAGACCCAGTACTTC. Encoded protein: CASGLGVMNQETQYF.

The chain recombines TRBV19 with TRBJ1-6; 9 bases map to TRBD1. J was trimmed by 6 bases and V by 3 bases; bases with no gene match: 6. Germline V gives CDR1 LNHDA, CDR2 SQIVND (reference sequence). This CDR3 has 16 residues. Here the CDR3 DNA reads TGTGCCAGTAGTATTTTAGGGACAGGGAGTAATTCACCCCTCCACTTT. Translated: CASSILGTGSNSPLHF.

This sequence joins TRBV7-9 and TRBJ2-5, with D possibly TRBD2 on 5 matching bases. This CDR3 spans 15 amino acids. CDR1 and CDR2 from the germline V gene are SEHNR and FQNEAQ (reference sequence). Trimming removed 7 bases at V and 5 bases at J, with 20 bases between. In DNA form, the CDR3 reads TGTGCCAGCACGAGAGGAGGAGTCGCTGGGGAGACCCAGTACTTC. Translating it yields CASTRGGVAGETQYF.

The chain links TRBV9 to TRBJ2-5; 7 positions match TRBD2. The length of the CDR3 is 16 residues. Germline-derived CDR1 and CDR2 are SGDLS and YYNGEE. Germline trimming cut 2 bases from V and 1 base from J; bases unmatched to any gene: 8. The CDR3 nucleotides read TGTGCCAGCAGCGTTGGGGGGGAGCGAGCCCAAGAGACCCAGTACTTC. It codes for CASSVGGERAQETQYF. Together with reference TRBV9 and TRBJ2-5, the CDR3 gives the full variable domain: DSGVTQTPKHLITATGQRVTLRCSPRSGDLSVYWYQQSLDQGLQFLIQYYNGEERAKGNILERFSAQQFPDLHSELNLSSLELGDSALYFCASSVGGERAQETQYFGPGTRLLVL.

The J gene is TRBJ2-3, the V gene TRBV12-5, with TRBD2 matching over 7 bases. The CDR3 has 13 amino acids. CDR1 LGHNT and CDR2 FRNRAP come from the germline V gene. V shed 6 bases, J shed 8 bases, and the junction held 8 bases outside the gene matches. In DNA form, the CDR3 reads TGTGCTAGTGGCATGGGAGGGTATAGTACGCAGTATTTT. Protein sequence: CASGMGGYSTQYF.

CDR3 nucleotides: TGTGCCATCAGTGAGGACCAAAGCAATCAGCCCCAGCATTTT. Amino acid sequence: CAISEDQSNQPQHF. The chain couples TRBV10-3 to TRBJ1-5; no definite D call. CDR1 is ENHRY, CDR2 SYGVKD, per germline. The CDR3 contains 14 residues. Trimming left V 2 bases short and J 1 base short, with 6 bases between.

The chain recombines TRBV15 with TRBJ1-1; 10 nucleotides match TRBD1. The J segment lost 4 bases and the V segment lost 1 base, leaving 3 bases of the junction unmatched. Germline CDR1 is LNHNV and CDR2 is YYDKDF (reference sequence). The CDR3 loop spans 15 amino acids. CDR3 loop: CATSRVDRGPTEAFF. CDR3 in DNA: TGTGCCACCAGCAGAGTCGACAGGGGGCCCACTGAAGCTTTCTTT. Looking up the rest from reference TRBV15 and TRBJ1-1 gives the full variable domain: DAMVIQNPRYQVTQFGKPVTLSCSQTLNHNVMYWYQQKSSQAPKLLFHYYDKDFNNEADTPDNFQSRRPNTSFCFLDIRSPGLGDTAMYLCATSRVDRGPTEAFFGQGTRLTVV.

The chain joins TRBV7-9 to TRBJ2-2; D not certain. Looked up from germline, CDR1 is SEHNR and CDR2 is FQNEAQ (reference sequence). The CDR3 runs to 10 residues. Trimming removed 7 bases at V and 7 bases at J, with 4 bases between. CDR3 in DNA: TGTGCCAGCAAGATCGGGGAGCTGTTTTTT. This translates into CASKIGELFF.

This chain connects TRBV2 to TRBJ1-2; TRBD1 is a possible D gene (6 bases). The CDR3 runs 15 residues. V dropped 0 bases and J dropped 7 bases, with 15 bases sitting between them. Germline CDR1 and CDR2: SNHLY and FYNNEI. This chain's CDR3 is CASSEALGGRSGYTF. CDR3 sequence (DNA): TGTGCCAGCAGTGAAGCGCTGGGGGGGCGCAGTGGCTACACCTTC.

This sequence joins TRBV18 and TRBJ1-3, with 12 bases that match TRBD1. The CDR3 contains 17 residues. CDR1 and CDR2 (germline): KGHSH, LQKENI. With V trimmed by 1 base and J by 4 bases, 5 bases remained unmatched. The DNA for the CDR3 is TGTGCCAGCTCACCACGGGGACAGGGGGCAGGAGGAAACACCATATATTTT. Its protein product is CASSPRGQGAGGNTIYF.

This chain joins TRBV6-5 and TRBJ2-7, with 10 bases aligning to TRBD1. This CDR3 region has 14 residues. V was pared by 5 bases and J by 4 bases, with 5 bases of the junction left unmatched. Germline V gene data show CDR1 as MNHEY and CDR2 as SVGAGI. In DNA form, the CDR3 reads TGTGCCAGCAGTCTGGACAGGGGGAGGTACGAGCAGTACTTC. Encoded protein: CASSLDRGRYEQYF.

This rearrangement joins TRBV5-1 to TRBJ2-3, with D perhaps being TRBD1 or TRBD2 (5 bases each). CDR1 and CDR2 from the germline V gene are SGHRS and YFSETQ. This CDR3 is built from 14 residues. V shed 4 bases and J shed 6 bases, with 15 bases lying between them. CDR3 protein: CASSLGDQRDTQYF. In DNA form, the CDR3 reads TGCGCCAGCAGCCTCGGGGACCAGCGGGATACGCAGTATTTT.

The genes are TRBV10-3 and TRBJ1-1; 7 bases agree with TRBD1. This CDR3 has 16 amino acids. J was trimmed by 3 bases and V by 2 bases; bases with no gene match: 9. Germline values: CDR1 ENHRY, CDR2 SYGVKD. The CDR3 sequence is CAISEPGQKIDTEAFF. CDR3 sequence (DNA): TGTGCCATCAGTGAGCCGGGACAGAAAATAGACACTGAAGCTTTCTTT.

The chain combines TRBV30 with TRBJ2-6, with D unresolved. The germline gives CDR1 GTSNPN, CDR2 SVGIG (reference sequence). The V and J ends lost 0 bases and 2 bases respectively, with 5 bases between them. The CDR3 runs 14 residues. The DNA of the CDR3 is TGTGCCTGGAGTGTAGGTGCTGGGGCCAACGTCCTGACTTTC. This codes for CAWSVGAGANVLTF. Supplemented by reference TRBV30 and TRBJ2-6, the full variable domain reads SQTIHQWPATLVQPVGSPLSLECTVEGTSNPNLYWYRQAAGRGLQLLFYSVGIGQISSEVPQNLSASRPQDRQFILSSKKLLLSDSGFYLCAWSVGAGANVLTFGAGSRLTVL.

The V call is TRBV6-5, the J call TRBJ2-7; tentative D call: TRBD2 (5 bases). Per germline, CDR1 MNHEY and CDR2 SVGAGI. V was trimmed by 7 bases and J by 5 bases, leaving 18 bases between them. The CDR3 covers 14 residues. In DNA form, the CDR3 reads TGTGCCAGCACCACCGGGCGGGTCCCTGACGAGCAGTACTTC. Its protein is CASTTGRVPDEQYF.

This sequence joins TRBV18 and TRBJ2-3, with D perhaps being TRBD1 or TRBD2 (7 bases each). Germline loops: CDR1 KGHSH, CDR2 LQKENI. V was pared by 3 bases and J by 3 bases, with 10 bases between. This CDR3 has 14 residues. This CDR3 is CASSPQGGTDTQYF. CDR3 sequence (DNA): TGTGCCAGCTCACCTCAGGGGGGGACAGATACGCAGTATTTT.

The chain carries TRBV19 and TRBJ1-5; the D is unclear. In germline, CDR1 is LNHDA, CDR2 SQIVND (reference sequence). The CDR3 length is 13 residues. V lost 7 bases and J lost 6, with 13 bases in between. The CDR3, as DNA: TGTGCCAGTAATAAAGGGCATCCTCAGCCCCAGCATTTT. Translating gives CASNKGHPQPQHF.